This T cell receptor beta chain is drawn from a study of cytomegalovirus exposure and HLA in healthy donors. Study-level points and caveats: Associated with cytomegalovirus, according to the listing, were around 170 TCR beta chains. Some V segments, including TRBV6-2 and TRBV6-3, were excluded as indistinguishable. Another analysis was done later, and it associated 17,000 or so TCR beta sequences with HLA alleles at 0.05 false discovery rate.

In the PCR, 60 Vbeta and 13 Jbeta primers were used. Assay: immunoSEQ multiplex PCR; the TCRdb copy retains only in-frame clones and omits some. The sample carries more than 100,000 clones, about four fifths recorded once. V lost 2 bases and J 3 bases, leaving 14 bases between the germline ends. Per the germline V gene, CDR1 is LGHNA and CDR2 is YSLEER. The CDR3 is made up of 17 amino acids. Concerning this clone: The antigen is unknown.

This TCR derives from a female donor in good health and CMV-seropositive. The chain links TRBV4-3 to TRBJ1-6; D is undetermined. Input material: PBMCs. The CDR3 nucleotides are TGCGCCAGCAGCCAAAACCCCCTAGGATTCTATAATTCACCCCTCCACTTT. Residues: CASSQNPLGFYNSPLHF.